This T cell receptor (beta chain) was sequenced during a study of T cells in localized non-small cell lung cancer. V was shortened by 2 bases and J by 1 base, with 17 bases between the two germline ends. Germline values: CDR1 KGHSH, CDR2 LQKENI. The CDR3 runs to 17 residues. TCRdb keeps only in-frame clones here, not all; method: immunoSEQ multiplex PCR. The sample contains tens of thousands of clones, approximately 89% of which appear only once. The TCR was taken from a female donor aged 60 or older with stage II lung adenocarcinoma. V is TRBV18 and J is TRBJ1-1; tentatively, D is TRBD1 (6 bases). The input for sequencing was peripheral blood mononuclear cells, taken before any cancer treatment. The CDR3 protein is CASSPDTGQHENTEAFF. In DNA, the CDR3 is TGTGCCAGCTCACCAGATACCGGACAGCATGAGAACACTGAAGCTTTCTTT.